This T cell receptor (beta chain) was recorded in a study of blood T cell repertoires in COVID-19. The CDR3 loop spans 16 amino acids. Trimming removed 4 bases from V and 0 bases from J; junction bases left unmatched: 8. Germline assignment: CDR1 MRHNA and CDR2 SNTAGT. Assay used: immunoSEQ multiplex PCR; TCRdb lists only in-frame clones, some missing. The sample lists a few hundred thousand clones; roughly 90% were seen once. This TCR derives from a woman between 25 and 40 years old who had recovered from COVID-19. V and J are TRBV6-4 and TRBJ1-1; 7 bases are a match to TRBD1. Specimen: PBMCs or T cells enriched from blood (not recorded which). The CDR3 coding sequence is TGTGCCAGCAGTGCCCGGGACAGAGGAATGAACACTGAAGCTTTCTTT. This codes for CASSARDRGMNTEAFF.